This TCR beta chain was identified in a study of T-cell reconstitution after alpha-beta-depleted transplantation in children. Unique molecular identifiers were used to barcode this TCRbeta library. TCRdb re-analysed the PCR reads in MiXCR, keeping a single row per CDR3 protein. There are about 290,000 distinct CDR3 sequences in the sample; just over 7.5% occur only once, and approximately 8.2% lies in the top ten. General study results and limits: Surviving recipient cells, namely T cells and thymic progenitors, were the source of high day-60 TCRbeta diversity in some patients. Hyperexpanded clones declined; after one year, newly produced T cells mostly supplied diversity. Several hundred expanded graft clones reportedly were the source of alpha-beta T cells about two months after transplant.

The V gene lost 6 bases and the J gene lost 0 bases, with 12 bases spanning the gap. CDR3 length: 14 residues. Germline CDR1 DFQATT, CDR2 SNEGSKA (reference sequence). Turning to this clonotype: Its target is unknown.

Sequencing was performed on peripheral blood, taken 360 days after TCRalphabeta/CD19-depleted stem cell transplant. This clonotype originated in a female patient aged 2 to 10 who had a stem cell transplant for Fanconi anemia, so the T cells may come from the graft donor. This sequence joins TRBV20-1 and TRBJ1-3; tentatively, D is TRBD1 (5 bases). The CDR3 loop reads CSALTVSSGNTIYF. The CDR3 DNA reads TGCAGTGCCCTGACAGTATCCTCTGGAAACACCATATATTTT.